The present TCR beta chain was sequenced within a study of radiation and T cells in renal cell carcinoma. The time point: blood 4 weeks post-SBRT, at nephrectomy. Treatment given: 15 Gy SBRT to primary tumor, nephrectomy 4 weeks later. Serial blood draws occurred at baseline and 2 and 4 weeks post-SBRT. The tumor was a clear cell renal cell carcinoma. Germline assignment: CDR1 MNHNY and CDR2 SVGAGI (reference sequence). The CDR3 loop spans 13 amino acids. V lost 5 bases, J lost 7 bases, and 5 bases stayed unmatched. Data came from immunoSEQ multiplex PCR; TCRdb stores just in-frame clones and leaves some out. In the table there are approximately 85,000 clones, roughly nine tenths of which are singletons. For this clone: Its specificity is not known.

Study-level findings and limits: Pretreatment tumor biopsies were lacking, so baseline clonotypes are unknown. From baseline, blood top tumor clonotypes peaked at 2 weeks post-radiation.

The input for sequencing was blood, taken from a patient whose treatment included radiotherapy and nephrectomy. This clonotype originated in a woman in her seventies with renal cell carcinoma. The rearrangement joins TRBV6-6 to TRBJ1-2, with 9 bases that match TRBD1. The CDR3 sequence: CASSHRGPGGYTF. As DNA, the CDR3 is TGTGCCAGCAGTCACAGGGGGCCAGGTGGCTACACCTTC.